This T cell receptor (beta chain) was recorded in a study of blood T cell repertoires in COVID-19. Original analysis: Amplification of reference gene primers provided the estimated nucleated cell counts. The repertoire was sequenced with immunoSEQ multiplex PCR; TCRdb's copy has only in-frame clones and lacks some. V, J and clone size were drawn from that table, and D and trimming were deduced from the DNA. The table shows about 110,000 clones, with about 85% occurring only once. The germline V gene encodes CDR1 SGHTA and CDR2 FQGTGA. Trimming cost V 5 bases and J 1 base, with 16 bases left between them. The CDR3 is 16 amino acids. While infection was still active, Seattle patients were enrolled and then followed longitudinally.

This receptor was taken from a woman aged 55 to 70 with COVID-19, enrolled during active disease. Sequenced: peripheral blood. J is TRBJ2-3 and V is TRBV7-3, with TRBD1 as a possible D gene (6 bases). The CDR3 nucleotides are TGTGCCAGCAGCCCCGAAGCGGCAGGGGGCACAGATACGCAGTATTTT. Translating it yields CASSPEAAGGTDTQYF.